A single TCR beta chain is shown here with its context. This sample is drawn from a study of blood T cell repertoires in COVID-19. Study details: The United States, Italy and Spain supplied acute and convalescent COVID-19 samples. PBMCs, B-cell-depleted T cells, or T cells were the source of the cDNA or gDNA that made up the material.

Germline values: CDR1 SGHTA, CDR2 FQGNSA. The CDR3 runs 15 residues. Deletions cut 5 bases from V and 0 bases from J, with 14 bases between. In the authors' workflow: Amplification of reference gene primers was used by the study to estimate nucleated cell counts. Produced via immunoSEQ multiplex PCR; TCRdb's table is partial and in-frame only. V and J calls and clone size are given by that table; D and trimming were obtained from the DNA. The sample gives roughly 130,000 clones, 65% to 85% of which show up once; 1.9% is in the top ten. Sequenced sample: peripheral blood. The chain recombines TRBV7-2 with TRBJ2-7; D may be TRBD1 (6 bases). The sequence came from a man in his 70s with acute or convalescent COVID-19. The CDR3 bases are TGTGCCAGCAGCCTAATTCTGACAGGCTCCTACGAGCAGTACTTC. It is translated as CASSLILTGSYEQYF.